Below are 16 T cell receptor beta chains sequenced from a single sample in a study of T-cell memory formation after mild COVID-19. TCRdb recomputed calls from the 5' RACE reads with MiXCR, one row per CDR3 protein. The sample records roughly 560,000 distinct CDR3 sequences, 20% being singletons. Sequences were obtained from PBMCs or a T cell subset sorted from them (not recorded which). All receptors come from an adult woman who had mild COVID-19 (a few samples of this study predate the infection). Cell type and time point are not known.

The J gene is TRBJ1-2, the V gene TRBV5-1; tentatively, D is TRBD1 (5 bases). Deletions cut 4 bases from V and 7 bases from J, with 17 bases between. The length of the CDR3 is 14 residues. Germline V CDR1 and CDR2: SGHRS, YFSETQ. Here the CDR3 DNA reads TGCGCCAGCAGCGCCGGGGGGACGGTTGGTGGCTACACCTTC. Translated: CASSAGGTVGGYTF.

The chain links TRBV29-1 to TRBJ2-3; D is perhaps TRBD2 (6 bases). Trimming left V 6 bases short and J 4 bases short, with 17 bases between. The CDR3 has 14 residues. Germline CDR1 SQVTM, CDR2 ANQGSEA. CDR3 in DNA: TGCAGCGTCCAGACTAGAGCTAGGGCAGATACGCAGTATTTT. This gives the protein CSVQTRARADTQYF.

This clonotype was counted between two and nine times. Here the CDR3 DNA reads TGTGCCAGCAGCTTATACGTGGGGACCAACACCGGGGAGCTGTTTTTT. Protein sequence: CASSLYVGTNTGELFF. V gene TRBV7-9 combines with J gene TRBJ2-2; the D gene could be TRBD1 or TRBD2 (5 bases each). The CDR3 spans 16 residues. Germline loops: CDR1 SEHNR, CDR2 FQNEAQ (reference sequence). Deletions cut 2 bases from V and 2 bases from J, with 12 bases between.

This clonotype was observed a handful of times. The chain has TRBV4-3 and TRBJ2-1; D not certain. This CDR3 contains 14 residues. V lost 2 bases and J 3 bases, leaving 8 bases between the germline ends. The germline gives CDR1 LGHNA, CDR2 YSLEER. The CDR3 DNA reads as TGCGCCAGCAGCCAACTTACTATCTACAATGAGCAGTTCTTC. This encodes CASSQLTIYNEQFF.

Concerning this clonotype itself: It is likely a read error, because the conserved phenylalanine at the end of the CDR3 is missing. The genes are TRBV4-2 and TRBJ2-3, with D maybe TRBD1 (5 bases). Germline CDR1 LGHNA, CDR2 YNFKEQ. The CDR3 is 16 amino acids. Trimming cost V 0 bases and J 4 bases, with 14 bases left between them. In DNA, the CDR3 is TGTGCCAGCAGCCAAGATTCAGGGTTCCGGCCAGATACGCAGTATCTT. Residues: CASSQDSGFRPDTQYL.

This clonotype was counted at least ten times. V and J are TRBV6-5 and TRBJ2-2, with TRBD1 matching over 10 bases. The V gene end was trimmed by 6 bases and the J gene end by 6 bases; junction bases not matched to a gene: 13. The CDR3 is 17 amino acids. Germline lookup yields CDR1 MNHEY and CDR2 SVGAGI. CDR3 bases: TGTGCCAGCAGGCTATCTCCGGGACAGGGGTTCCCCGGGGAGCTGTTTTTT. This encodes CASRLSPGQGFPGELFF.

A few counts support this clonotype. The rearrangement uses TRBV18 and TRBJ1-5; TRBD1 agrees at 9 bases. This CDR3 is built from 16 residues. Trimming took 3 bases from V and 0 from J; bases not matched to a gene: 3. CDR1 and CDR2 from the germline V gene are KGHSH and LQKENI. CDR3 loop: CASSPGQGNSNQPQHF. The CDR3 DNA reads as TGTGCCAGCTCACCTGGACAGGGGAATAGCAATCAGCCCCAGCATTTT.

Only a few counts were recorded for this clonotype. V is TRBV11-2 and J is TRBJ2-1; D is uncertain. This CDR3 comprises 15 residues. Trimming pared 0 bases from V and 0 bases from J, leaving 6 bases between. Germline V CDR1 and CDR2: SGHAT, FQNNGV. The CDR3 DNA reads TGTGCCAGCAGCTTAGATGTGAGCTCCTACAATGAGCAGTTCTTC. Translation gives CASSLDVSSYNEQFF.

This clonotype was counted many times. CDR3 protein: CASSFGTGRPEQYF. CDR3 coding DNA: TGTGCCAGCAGTTTTGGGACAGGGCGCCCCGAGCAGTACTTC. The genes are TRBV27 and TRBJ2-7; 9 bases fit TRBD1. The germline gives CDR1 MNHEY, CDR2 SMNVEV (reference sequence). The CDR3 length is 14 residues. V trimming: 3 bases; J trimming: 6 bases; junction bases outside the gene matches: 6.

The chain combines TRBV30 with TRBJ1-1, with 11 bases that match TRBD1. V lost 5 bases to trimming and J lost 4 bases; unmatched junction nucleotides: 6. The CDR3 spans 14 residues. Germline CDR1 GTSNPN, CDR2 SVGIG (reference sequence). The DNA for the CDR3 is TGTGCCTGGCAGACCGGGACAGGGGGCACTGAAGCTTTCTTT. This sequence encodes CAWQTGTGGTEAFF.

The chain carries TRBV3-1 and TRBJ1-1; D gene ambiguous. Germline V gives CDR1 LGHDT, CDR2 YNNKEL (reference sequence). The CDR3 is made up of 14 amino acids. V gave up 3 bases and J gave up 5 bases, with 13 bases separating them. CDR3 amino acids: CASSHAPWETEAFF. As DNA, the CDR3 is TGTGCCAGCAGCCATGCACCCTGGGAGACTGAAGCTTTCTTT. Full variable domain (remainder filled in from reference TRBV3-1 and TRBJ1-1): DTAVSQTPKYLVTQMGNDKSIKCEQNLGHDTMYWYKQDSKKFLKIMFSYNNKELIINETVPNRFSPKSPDKAHLNLHINSLELGDSAVYFCASSHAPWETEAFFGQGTRLTVV.

The V gene is TRBV30, the J gene TRBJ1-5; D is unclear. From germline, CDR1 is GTSNPN and CDR2 SVGIG (reference sequence). This CDR3 comprises 14 residues. V lost 3 bases to trimming and J lost 4 bases, with 13 bases between them. For the CDR3, the DNA is TGTGCCTGGAGCGTTGCGCGGACGAATCAGCCCCAGCATTTT. It yields the protein CAWSVARTNQPQHF.

The chain employs TRBV25-1 and TRBJ2-3; TRBD2 might be the D (5 bases). Trimming stripped 3 bases from V and 2 bases from J, with 9 bases between. Looked up from germline, CDR1 is MGHDK and CDR2 is SYGVNS. The CDR3 has 14 residues. The CDR3 loop reads CASSERGYTDTQYF. CDR3 DNA sequence: TGTGCCAGCAGTGAGCGCGGGTACACAGATACGCAGTATTTT.

The rearrangement joins TRBV6-4 to TRBJ2-1; 9 bases map to TRBD2. With 6 bases clipped from V and 9 bases from J, the junction kept 15 bases outside the gene matches. Looked up from germline, CDR1 is MRHNA and CDR2 is SNTAGT. The CDR3 spans 16 residues. The CDR3, as DNA: TGTGCCAGCAGCGCCCGTTGGGAGCGGGGGGAGGGTGAGCAGTTCTTC. This translates into CASSARWERGEGEQFF.

This chain links TRBV29-1 with TRBJ1-2; TRBD1 agrees at 7 bases. The germline V gene has CDR1 SQVTM and CDR2 ANQGSEA. After removal of 7 bases from V and 5 bases from J, the junction contained 7 bases not matched to a gene. There are 12 residues in the CDR3. The CDR3 DNA sequence: TGCAGCGCCCTGGGACAGAGATATGGCTACACCTTC. Amino acids: CSALGQRYGYTF.

The chain uses TRBV7-9 and TRBJ2-7, with D unresolved. The CDR3 is 14 residues long. The germline gives CDR1 SEHNR, CDR2 FQNEAQ (reference sequence). Trimming stripped 5 bases from V and 1 base from J, with 12 bases between. For the CDR3, the DNA is TGTGCCAGCAGCCACCGCGGAGATTCCTACGAGCAGTACTTC. This sequence encodes CASSHRGDSYEQYF.